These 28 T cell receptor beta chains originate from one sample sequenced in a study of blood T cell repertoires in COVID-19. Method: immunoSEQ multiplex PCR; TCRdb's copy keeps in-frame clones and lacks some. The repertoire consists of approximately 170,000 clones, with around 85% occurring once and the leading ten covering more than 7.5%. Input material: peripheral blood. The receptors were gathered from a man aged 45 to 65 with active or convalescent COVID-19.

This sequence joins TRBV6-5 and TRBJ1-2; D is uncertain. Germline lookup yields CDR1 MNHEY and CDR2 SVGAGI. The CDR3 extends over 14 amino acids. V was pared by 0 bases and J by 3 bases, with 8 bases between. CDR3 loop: CASSYSGSHYGYTF. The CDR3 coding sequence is TGTGCCAGCAGTTACTCGGGCAGTCACTATGGCTACACCTTC.

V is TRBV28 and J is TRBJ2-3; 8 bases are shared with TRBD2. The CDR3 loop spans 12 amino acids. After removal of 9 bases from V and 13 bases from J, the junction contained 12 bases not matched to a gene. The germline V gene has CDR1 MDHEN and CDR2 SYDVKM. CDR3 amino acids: CASPKERGTKYF. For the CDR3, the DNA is TGTGCCAGTCCTAAAGAGCGGGGGACAAAGTATTTT.

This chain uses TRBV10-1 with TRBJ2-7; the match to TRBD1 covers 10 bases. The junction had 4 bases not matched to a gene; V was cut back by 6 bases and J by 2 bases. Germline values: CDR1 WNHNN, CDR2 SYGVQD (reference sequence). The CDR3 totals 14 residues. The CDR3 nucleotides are TGCGCCAGCAGCACGGGACAGGGGCCCTACGAGCAGTACTTC. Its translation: CASSTGQGPYEQYF.

CDR3 amino acids: CASSQDRPNYGYTF. The CDR3 DNA reads TGCGCCAGCAGCCAAGATCGTCCTAACTATGGCTACACCTTC. The chain links TRBV4-3 to TRBJ1-2; D is ambiguous. This CDR3 spans 14 amino acids. The germline gives CDR1 LGHNA, CDR2 YSLEER. Trimming took off 0 bases at V and 0 bases at J, with 5 bases between the two ends.

The CDR3 nucleotides read TGCGCCAGCAGCTCGGGACTCCAAGCCACAGATACGCAGTATTTT. Translating gives CASSSGLQATDTQYF. The chain joins TRBV5-1 to TRBJ2-3; a weak D match, TRBD2 (6 bases). Germline assignment: CDR1 SGHRS and CDR2 YFSETQ. Deletions cut 3 bases from V and 2 bases from J, with 13 bases between. The CDR3 is 15 amino acids. Complete variable domain (other parts from reference TRBV5-1 and TRBJ2-3): KAGVTQTPRYLIKTRGQQVTLSCSPISGHRSVSWYQQTPGQGLQFLFEYFSETQRNKGNFPGRFSGRQFSNSRSEMNVSTLELGDSALYLCASSSGLQATDTQYFGPGTRLTVL.

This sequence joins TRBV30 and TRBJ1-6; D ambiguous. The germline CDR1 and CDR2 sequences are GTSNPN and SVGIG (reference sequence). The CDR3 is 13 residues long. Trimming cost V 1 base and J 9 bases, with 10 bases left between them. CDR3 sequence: CAWSAMTGSPLHF. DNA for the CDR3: TGTGCCTGGAGTGCGATGACTGGTTCACCCCTCCACTTT.

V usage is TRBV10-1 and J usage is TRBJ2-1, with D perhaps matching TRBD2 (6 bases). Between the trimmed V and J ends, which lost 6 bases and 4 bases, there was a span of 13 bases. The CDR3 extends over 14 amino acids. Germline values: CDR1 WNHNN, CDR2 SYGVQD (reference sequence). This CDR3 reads CASSRAGQYNEQFF. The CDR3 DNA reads TGCGCCAGCAGCCGCGCGGGGCAATACAATGAGCAGTTCTTC.

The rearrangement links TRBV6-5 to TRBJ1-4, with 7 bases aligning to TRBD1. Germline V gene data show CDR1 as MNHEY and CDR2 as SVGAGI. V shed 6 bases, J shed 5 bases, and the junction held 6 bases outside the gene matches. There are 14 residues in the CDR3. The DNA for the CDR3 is TGTGCCAGCAGGTTGACAGGGACGAATGAAAAACTGTTTTTT. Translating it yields CASRLTGTNEKLFF.

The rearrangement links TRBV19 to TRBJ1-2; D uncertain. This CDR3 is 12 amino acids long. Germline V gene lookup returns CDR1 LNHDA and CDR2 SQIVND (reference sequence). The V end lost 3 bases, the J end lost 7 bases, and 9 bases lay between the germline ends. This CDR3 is CASSIEGGGYTF. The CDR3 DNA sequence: TGTGCCAGTAGTATCGAGGGAGGTGGCTACACCTTC.

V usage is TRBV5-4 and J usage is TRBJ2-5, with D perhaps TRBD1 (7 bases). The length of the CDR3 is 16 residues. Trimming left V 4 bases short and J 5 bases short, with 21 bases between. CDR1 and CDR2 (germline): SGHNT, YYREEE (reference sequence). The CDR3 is CASSPPPGDSRETQYF. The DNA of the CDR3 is TGTGCCAGCAGCCCTCCCCCGGGGGACAGTAGGGAGACCCAGTACTTC.

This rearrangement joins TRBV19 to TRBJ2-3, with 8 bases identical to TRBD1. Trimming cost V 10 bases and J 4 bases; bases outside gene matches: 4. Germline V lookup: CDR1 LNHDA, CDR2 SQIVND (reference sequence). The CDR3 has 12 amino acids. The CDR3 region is CATSDRADTQYF. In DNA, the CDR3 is TGTGCCACCTCGGACAGGGCAGATACGCAGTATTTT.

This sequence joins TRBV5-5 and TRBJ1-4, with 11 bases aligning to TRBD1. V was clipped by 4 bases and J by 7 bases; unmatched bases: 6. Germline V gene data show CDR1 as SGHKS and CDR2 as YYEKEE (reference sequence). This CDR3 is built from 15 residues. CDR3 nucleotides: TGTGCCAGCAGCACCTCCGGGACAGGGGGTGAAAAACTGTTTTTT. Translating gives CASSTSGTGGEKLFF. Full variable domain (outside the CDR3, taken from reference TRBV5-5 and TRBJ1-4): DAGVTQSPTHLIKTRGQQVTLRCSPISGHKSVSWYQQVLGQGPQFIFQYYEKEERGRGNFPDRFSARQFPNYSSELNVNALLLGDSALYLCASSTSGTGGEKLFFGSGTQLSVL.

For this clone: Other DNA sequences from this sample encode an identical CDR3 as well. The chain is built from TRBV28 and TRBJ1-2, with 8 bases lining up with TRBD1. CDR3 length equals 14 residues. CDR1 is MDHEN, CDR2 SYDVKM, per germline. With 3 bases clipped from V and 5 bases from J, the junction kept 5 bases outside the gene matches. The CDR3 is CASSFQGANYGYTF. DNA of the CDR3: TGTGCCAGCAGTTTTCAGGGGGCAAATTATGGCTACACCTTC.

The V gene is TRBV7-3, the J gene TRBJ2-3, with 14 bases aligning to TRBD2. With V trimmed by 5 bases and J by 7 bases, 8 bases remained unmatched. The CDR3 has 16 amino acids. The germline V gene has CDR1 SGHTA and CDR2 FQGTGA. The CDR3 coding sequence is TGTGCCAGCAGCCCGCGACTAGCGGGAGGGCCGAATACGCAGTATTTT. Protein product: CASSPRLAGGPNTQYF.

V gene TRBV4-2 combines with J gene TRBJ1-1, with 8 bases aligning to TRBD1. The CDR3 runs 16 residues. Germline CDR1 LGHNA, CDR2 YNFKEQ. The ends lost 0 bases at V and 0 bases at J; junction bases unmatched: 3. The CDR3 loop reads CASSQDPGGVNTEAFF. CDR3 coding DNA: TGTGCCAGCAGCCAAGATCCAGGGGGCGTGAACACTGAAGCTTTCTTT.

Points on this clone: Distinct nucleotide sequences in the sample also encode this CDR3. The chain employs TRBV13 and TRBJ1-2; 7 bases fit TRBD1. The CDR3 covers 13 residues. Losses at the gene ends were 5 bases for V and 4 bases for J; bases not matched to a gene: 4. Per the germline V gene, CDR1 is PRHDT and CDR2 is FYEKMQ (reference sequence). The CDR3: CASSGTEVYGYTF. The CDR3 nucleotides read TGTGCCAGCAGCGGGACAGAAGTCTATGGCTACACCTTC. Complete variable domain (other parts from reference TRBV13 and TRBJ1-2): AAGVIQSPRHLIKEKRETATLKCYPIPRHDTVYWYQQGPGQDPQFLISFYEKMQSDKGSIPDRFSAQQFSDYHSELNMSSLELGDSALYFCASSGTEVYGYTFGSGTRLTVV.

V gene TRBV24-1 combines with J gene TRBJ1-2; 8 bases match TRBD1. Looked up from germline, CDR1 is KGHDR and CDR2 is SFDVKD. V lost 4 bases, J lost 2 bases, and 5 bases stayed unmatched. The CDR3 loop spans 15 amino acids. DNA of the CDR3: TGTGCCACCAGTGACCAAACAGGGGGGAACTATGGCTACACCTTC. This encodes CATSDQTGGNYGYTF.

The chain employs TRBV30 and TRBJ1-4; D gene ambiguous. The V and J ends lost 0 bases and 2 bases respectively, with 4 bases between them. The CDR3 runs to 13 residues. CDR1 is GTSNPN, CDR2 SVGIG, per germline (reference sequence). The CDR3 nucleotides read TGTGCCTGGAGTGTACAGACTAATGAAAAACTGTTTTTT. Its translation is CAWSVQTNEKLFF.

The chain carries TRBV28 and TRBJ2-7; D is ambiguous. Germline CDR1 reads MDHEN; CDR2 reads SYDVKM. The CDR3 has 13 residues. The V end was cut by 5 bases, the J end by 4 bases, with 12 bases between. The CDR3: CASSPPPLYEQYF. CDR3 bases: TGTGCCAGCAGTCCCCCTCCGTTATACGAGCAGTACTTC.

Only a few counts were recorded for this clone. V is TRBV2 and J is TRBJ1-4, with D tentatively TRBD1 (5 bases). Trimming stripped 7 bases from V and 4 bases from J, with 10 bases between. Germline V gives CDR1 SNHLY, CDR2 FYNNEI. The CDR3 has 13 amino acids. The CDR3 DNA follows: TGTGCCAGCACGGGGGATCTTAATGAAAAACTGTTTTTT. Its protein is CASTGDLNEKLFF.

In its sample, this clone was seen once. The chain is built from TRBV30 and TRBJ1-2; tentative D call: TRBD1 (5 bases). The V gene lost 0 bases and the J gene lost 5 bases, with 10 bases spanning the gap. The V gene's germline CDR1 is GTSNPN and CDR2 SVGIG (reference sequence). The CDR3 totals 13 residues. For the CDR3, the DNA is TGTGCCTGGAGTGTGGCTCGGGGGTATGGCTACACCTTC. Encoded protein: CAWSVARGYGYTF.

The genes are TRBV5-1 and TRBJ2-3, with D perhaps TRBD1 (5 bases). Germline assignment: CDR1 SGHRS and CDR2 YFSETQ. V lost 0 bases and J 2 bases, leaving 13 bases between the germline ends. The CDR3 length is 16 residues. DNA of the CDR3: TGCGCCAGCAGCTTGGAGGGGCCCCGGATCACAGATACGCAGTATTTT. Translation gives CASSLEGPRITDTQYF.

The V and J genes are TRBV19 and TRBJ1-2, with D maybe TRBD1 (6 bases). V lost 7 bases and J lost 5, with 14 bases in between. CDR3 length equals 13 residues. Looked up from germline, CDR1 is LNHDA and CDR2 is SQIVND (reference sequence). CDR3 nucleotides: TGTGCCAGTACGTCCTCAGGGGAGTATGGCTACACCTTC. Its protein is CASTSSGEYGYTF.

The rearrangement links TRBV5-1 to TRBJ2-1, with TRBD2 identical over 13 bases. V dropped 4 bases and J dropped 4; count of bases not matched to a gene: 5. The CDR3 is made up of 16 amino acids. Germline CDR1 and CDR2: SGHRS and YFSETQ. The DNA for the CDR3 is TGCGCCAGCAGCACAGCGGGACTAGCGGGGTACAATGAGCAGTTCTTC. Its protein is CASSTAGLAGYNEQFF.

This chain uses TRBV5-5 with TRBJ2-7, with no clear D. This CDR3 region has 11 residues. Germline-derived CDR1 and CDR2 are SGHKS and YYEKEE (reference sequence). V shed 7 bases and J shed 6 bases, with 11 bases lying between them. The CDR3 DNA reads TGTGCCAGCGACTTCTCGGGCGAGCAGTACTTC. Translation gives CASDFSGEQYF.

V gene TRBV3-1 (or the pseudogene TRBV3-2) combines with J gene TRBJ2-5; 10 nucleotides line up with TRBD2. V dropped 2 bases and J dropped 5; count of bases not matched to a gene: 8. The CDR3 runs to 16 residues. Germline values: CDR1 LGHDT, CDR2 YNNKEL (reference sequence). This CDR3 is CASSQIAGGGWETQYF. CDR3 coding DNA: TGTGCCAGCAGCCAAATAGCGGGAGGAGGTTGGGAGACCCAGTACTTC.

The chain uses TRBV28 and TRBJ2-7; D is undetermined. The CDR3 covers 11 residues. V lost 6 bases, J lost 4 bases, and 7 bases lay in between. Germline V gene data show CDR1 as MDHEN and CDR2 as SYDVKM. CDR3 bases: TGTGCCAGCAGCCTTCAGTACGAGCAGTACTTC. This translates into CASSLQYEQYF.

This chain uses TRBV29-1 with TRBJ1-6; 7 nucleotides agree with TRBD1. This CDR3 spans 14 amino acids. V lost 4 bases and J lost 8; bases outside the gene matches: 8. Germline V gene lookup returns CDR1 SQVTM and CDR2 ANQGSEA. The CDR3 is CSVAPGTVDSPLHF. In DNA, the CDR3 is TGCAGCGTTGCGCCAGGGACAGTCGATTCACCCCTCCACTTT.